This T cell receptor beta chain stems from a study of post-analysis software for immune sequencing data. Study-wide points: A handful of TRBV segments were significantly more frequent in patients than in controls. TRBV5-6, TRBV5-1 and TRBV20-1 were among these segments.

Unique molecular identifiers were present in the TCR beta cDNA libraries. TCRdb called the PCR reads again in MiXCR, with one record for every CDR3 protein. The sample holds more than 450,000 distinct CDR3 sequences, under 40% seen once. The CDR3 length is 16 residues. The germline CDR1 and CDR2 sequences are DFQATT and SNEGSKA (reference sequence). V lost 1 base and J lost 10; bases outside the gene matches: 13. This clonotype was seen only a few times. What it recognizes is unknown. Sequenced: blood. The clonotype comes from a girl aged 2-17 years with multiple sclerosis. The chain is built from TRBV20-1 and TRBJ1-6, with 7 bases lining up with TRBD1. CDR3 loop: CSARGLPGQLTSPLHF. The CDR3 nucleotides read TGCAGTGCTAGAGGGCTACCGGGACAGCTAACATCACCCCTCCACTTT.